This T cell receptor (beta chain) derives from a study of T cells in Graves' hyperthyroidism and ophthalmopathy. An absence of ophthalmopathy progression within 18 months meant stable Graves' hyperthyroidism. Newly diagnosed hyperthyroidism patients aged 18 to 65 years had disease lasting under 2 months. Criteria for exclusion of patients were uncontrolled infection, other autoimmune disease, pregnancy or lactation. Diagnosis rested on symptoms, serum thyroxine and TRAb, thyroid ultrasound, and orbital computed tomography. TCR beta CDR3 regions were amplified from RNA transcripts. The HTBI primer set was used in a first-round RT-PCR of the TCR CDR3. TCRdb recomputed calls from the multiplex PCR reads with MiXCR, one row per CDR3 protein. The sample shows approximately 590,000 distinct CDR3 sequences, more than 45% of them seen only once. Germline values: CDR1 SEHNR, CDR2 FQNEAQ (reference sequence). The CDR3 length is 15 residues. V was cut by 6 bases and J by 2 bases, with 17 bases left in between.

The source is a woman younger than 35 with Graves' hyperthyroidism. V usage is TRBV7-9 and J usage is TRBJ2-7; D tentatively reads TRBD1 or TRBD2 (5 bases each). Source material: peripheral blood or thyroid tissue (not recorded which). DNA for the CDR3: TGTGCCAGCAGTTACTCGGGGCCGACCACCTACGAGCAGTACTTC. This encodes CASSYSGPTTYEQYF.